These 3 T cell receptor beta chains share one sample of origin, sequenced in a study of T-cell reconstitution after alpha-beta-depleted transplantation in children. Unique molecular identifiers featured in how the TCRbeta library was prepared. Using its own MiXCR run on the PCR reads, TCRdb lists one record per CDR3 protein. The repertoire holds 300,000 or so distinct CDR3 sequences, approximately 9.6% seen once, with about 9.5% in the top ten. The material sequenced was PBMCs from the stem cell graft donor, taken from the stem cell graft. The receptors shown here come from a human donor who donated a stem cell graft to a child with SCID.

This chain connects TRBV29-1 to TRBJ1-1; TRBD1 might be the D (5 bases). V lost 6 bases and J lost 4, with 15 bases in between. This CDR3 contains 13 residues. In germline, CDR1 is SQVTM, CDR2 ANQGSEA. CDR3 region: CSVSDLGGTEAFF. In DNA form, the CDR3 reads TGCAGCGTCTCCGATCTCGGGGGCACTGAAGCTTTCTTT.

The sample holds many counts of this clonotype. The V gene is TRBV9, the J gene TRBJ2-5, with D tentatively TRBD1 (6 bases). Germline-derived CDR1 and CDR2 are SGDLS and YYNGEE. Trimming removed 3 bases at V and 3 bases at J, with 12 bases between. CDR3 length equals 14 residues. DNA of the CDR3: TGTGCCAGCAGCGGCTCCAGGGGAGAAGAGACCCAGTACTTC. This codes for CASSGSRGEETQYF.

The CDR3 protein is CASSAQVEDTQYF. The CDR3 bases are TGTGCCAGCTCAGCACAGGTAGAGGATACGCAGTATTTT. This chain links TRBV18 with TRBJ2-3; tentatively, D is TRBD1 (5 bases). The CDR3 contains 13 residues. V lost 5 bases and J lost 6, with 12 bases in between. Germline CDR1 reads KGHSH; CDR2 reads LQKENI.